These 27 T cell receptor beta chains were all obtained from the same sample, sequenced in a study of neurological immune-mediated disorders. Each CDR3 protein is one row after TCRdb ran MiXCR on the 5' RACE reads. Of around 83,000 distinct CDR3 sequences listed, 13% to 15% are singletons. The specimen sequenced was PBMCs. The receptors were gathered from a woman between 45 and 65 years old in good health.

J is TRBJ1-6 and V is TRBV5-1; perhaps TRBD1 as D (6 bases). This CDR3 is built from 15 residues. Germline V gene lookup returns CDR1 SGHRS and CDR2 YFSETQ. Trimming took 0 bases from V and 9 from J, leaving 13 bases between them. The CDR3 DNA reads TGCGCCAGCAGCTTGGACGGCAGGGGCGCTTCACCCCTCCACTTT. Translation gives CASSLDGRGASPLHF.

There are many counts of this clonotype. The rearrangement links TRBV15 to TRBJ1-5; D unclear. The V and J ends lost 1 base and 4 bases respectively, with 5 bases between them. The CDR3 is 13 amino acids. Germline CDR1 and CDR2: LNHNV and YYDKDF (reference sequence). The CDR3 nucleotides read TGTGCCACCAGCAGAGCCTTAAATCAGCCCCAGCATTTT. The encoded protein is CATSRALNQPQHF.

Notes on this clonotype: A much bigger clone sits one base away, suggesting this may be a read error. This sequence joins TRBV14 and TRBJ1-1; D is possibly TRBD1 (5 bases). The germline V gene encodes CDR1 SGHDN and CDR2 FVKESK. CDR3 length: 14 amino acids. The CDR3 DNA reads as TGTGTCAGCAGCCAAGCTCGCGGGGGGACTGAAGCTTTCTTT. It codes for CVSSQARGGTEAFF.

This clonotype appeared many times. The CDR3 reads CASSLGEIYGYTF. The DNA of the CDR3 is TGTGCCAGCAGCTTAGGGGAAATCTATGGCTACACCTTC. V gene TRBV11-2 combines with J gene TRBJ1-2; D not resolved. This CDR3 has 13 amino acids. Germline CDR1 and CDR2: SGHAT and FQNNGV. The V and J ends lost 1 base and 4 bases respectively, with 7 bases between them. The entire variable domain, with the rest obtained from reference TRBV11-2 and TRBJ1-2, is as follows: EAGVAQSPRYKIIEKRQSVAFWCNPISGHATLYWYQQILGQGPKLLIQFQNNGVVDDSQLPKDRFSAERLKGVDSTLKIQPAKLEDSAVYLCASSLGEIYGYTFGSGTRLTVV.

This clonotype was seen repeatedly, ten times or more. J is TRBJ2-6 and V is TRBV12-3 or TRBV12-4, with TRBD1 as a possible D gene (5 bases). The ends were cut back, 4 bases at V and 0 bases at J, with 10 bases in the middle. The CDR3 totals 16 residues. The CDR3: CASSSHRCSGANVLTF. The CDR3 region has the DNA TGTGCCAGCAGTTCCCACAGGTGCTCTGGGGCCAACGTCCTGACTTTC.

The chain has TRBV14 and TRBJ2-4; TRBD2 matches at 11 bases. The CDR3 totals 20 residues. From germline, CDR1 is SGHDN and CDR2 FVKESK. The ends lost 4 bases at V and 1 base at J; junction bases unmatched: 15. CDR3 in DNA: TGTGCCAGCAGCCCTGCGAGGTGGAGACTAGCGGGAACCGCCAAAAACATTCAGTACTTC. The encoded protein is CASSPARWRLAGTAKNIQYF.

This clonotype has a count of ten or more. The gene calls are TRBV28 and TRBJ2-7, with 7 bases aligning to TRBD1. With V trimmed by 8 bases and J by 4 bases, 8 bases remained unmatched. Germline V gives CDR1 MDHEN, CDR2 SYDVKM. CDR3 length equals 13 residues. CDR3 sequence reads: CASLGQRGYEQYF. For the CDR3, the DNA is TGTGCCAGCTTGGGACAGAGAGGTTACGAGCAGTACTTC.

This clonotype was recorded at least ten times. The J gene is TRBJ2-1, the V gene TRBV5-1; weak D call: TRBD1 (6 bases). CDR3 length: 15 residues. Trimming removed 1 base from V and 4 bases from J, with 12 bases in between. Germline loops: CDR1 SGHRS, CDR2 YFSETQ. CDR3 residues: CASSLIAGDYNEQFF. CDR3 nucleotide sequence: TGCGCCAGCAGCTTGATAGCAGGGGATTACAATGAGCAGTTCTTC.

In this sample, this clonotype turned up a few times. The chain joins TRBV3-1 to TRBJ2-2; no clear D gene. CDR3 length: 16 residues. V dropped 1 base and J dropped 0 bases, with 9 bases sitting between them. The germline V gene has CDR1 LGHDT and CDR2 YNNKEL (reference sequence). CDR3 bases: TGTGCCAGCAGCCAAGGAGCACCGGCGAACACCGGGGAGCTGTTTTTT. This encodes CASSQGAPANTGELFF.

This clonotype was recorded many times. V gene TRBV7-2 combines with J gene TRBJ2-1; 13 positions match TRBD2. V dropped 1 base and J dropped 2; count of bases not matched to a gene: 5. Germline CDR1 is SGHTA and CDR2 is FQGNSA. The CDR3 consists of 18 residues. CDR3 protein: CASSLGTSGRVTYNEQFF. CDR3 sequence (DNA): TGTGCCAGCAGCTTAGGAACTAGCGGGAGGGTCACCTACAATGAGCAGTTCTTC.

There are many counts of this clonotype. The genes are TRBV30 and TRBJ1-2; D perhaps matches TRBD1 (6 bases). The germline V gene encodes CDR1 GTSNPN and CDR2 SVGIG (reference sequence). V dropped 5 bases and J dropped 5 bases, with 15 bases sitting between them. The CDR3 sequence is 13 residues long. CDR3 sequence: CAWVGQPFYGYTF. In DNA, the CDR3 is TGTGCCTGGGTCGGACAGCCCTTTTATGGCTACACCTTC.

This clonotype has a count of ten or more. The gene calls are TRBV3-1 and TRBJ1-2, with a weak D call TRBD1 (5 bases). The CDR3 length is 15 residues. Germline CDR1 and CDR2: LGHDT and YNNKEL (reference sequence). V was clipped by 4 bases and J by 2 bases, with 14 bases between them. Here the CDR3 DNA reads TGTGCCAGCAGCCCCCGCCGGGGGGAGAACTATGGCTACACCTTC. Translated, it gives CASSPRRGENYGYTF.

The genes are TRBV5-1 and TRBJ1-1; D remains ambiguous. The CDR3 length is 14 residues. The V and J ends lost 0 bases and 0 bases respectively, with 6 bases between them. Looked up from germline, CDR1 is SGHRS and CDR2 is YFSETQ. The CDR3 protein is CASSLDGMNTEAFF. The DNA of the CDR3 is TGCGCCAGCAGCTTGGACGGGATGAACACTGAAGCTTTCTTT.

This clonotype was picked up many times. CDR3 nucleotides: TGTGCCAGCAGTTCCGGGACAGGGAGCAATCAGCCCCAGCATTTT. It encodes CASSSGTGSNQPQHF. The chain joins TRBV9 to TRBJ1-5; 9 bases are a match to TRBD1. Germline V gene lookup returns CDR1 SGDLS and CDR2 YYNGEE. CDR3 length: 15 residues. Trimming took 5 bases from V and 1 from J; bases not matched to a gene: 4. The variable domain in full, with the rest retrieved from reference TRBV9 and TRBJ1-5, is DSGVTQTPKHLITATGQRVTLRCSPRSGDLSVYWYQQSLDQGLQFLIQYYNGEERAKGNILERFSAQQFPDLHSELNLSSLELGDSALYFCASSSGTGSNQPQHFGDGTRLSIL.

This clonotype was seen ten or more times. The chain carries TRBV18 and TRBJ2-5; D uncertain. The CDR3 is made up of 11 amino acids. Trimming left V 11 bases short and J 2 bases short, with 9 bases between. CDR1 and CDR2 (germline): KGHSH, LQKENI. The CDR3 loop is CASMGQETQYF. The DNA of the CDR3 is TGTGCCTCGATGGGGCAAGAGACCCAGTACTTC. The full variable domain, rest sourced from reference TRBV18 and TRBJ2-5, is NAGVMQNPRHLVRRRGQEARLRCSPMKGHSHVYWYRQLPEEGLKFMVYLQKENIIDESGMPKERFSAEFPKEGPSILRIQQVVRGDSAAYFCASMGQETQYFGPGTRLLVL.

This clonotype was found many times. V gene TRBV7-8 combines with J gene TRBJ1-4; D is unresolved. From germline, CDR1 is SGHVS and CDR2 FQNEAQ. CDR3 size: 17 residues. Trimming cost V 5 bases and J 0 bases, with 16 bases left between them. CDR3 region: CASSLQPSLATNEKLFF. Here the CDR3 DNA reads TGTGCCAGCAGCCTGCAACCTTCATTAGCAACTAATGAAAAACTGTTTTTT.

This clonotype was seen repeatedly, ten times or more. The rearrangement uses TRBV10-3 and TRBJ1-5; 9 positions match TRBD1. Germline loops: CDR1 ENHRY, CDR2 SYGVKD. V dropped 6 bases and J dropped 1; count of bases not matched to a gene: 1. The CDR3 totals 14 residues. The CDR3 DNA follows: TGTGCCATCAGGGGACAGGGAAGCAATCAGCCCCAGCATTTT. Amino acids: CAIRGQGSNQPQHF.

This clonotype was seen at least ten times. The V and J genes are TRBV5-1 and TRBJ2-3, with 9 bases identical to TRBD2. Trimming at V came to 4 bases and at J to 4 bases, leaving 7 bases not matched to a gene. Germline V gives CDR1 SGHRS, CDR2 YFSETQ. The CDR3 totals 15 residues. The CDR3, as DNA: TGCGCCAGCAGCCTGGGACTAGCTTTATCAGATACGCAGTATTTT. Translating gives CASSLGLALSDTQYF.

This clonotype was counted many times. The chain has TRBV5-1 and TRBJ2-7, with 16 bases lining up with TRBD2. Germline CDR1 is SGHRS and CDR2 is YFSETQ. The V gene end was trimmed by 3 bases and the J gene end by 4 bases; junction bases not matched to a gene: 10. There are 18 residues in the CDR3. The CDR3 coding sequence is TGCGCCAGCAGCTCGGGACTAGCGGGAGGGCCTGCGGGGTACGAGCAGTACTTC. It encodes CASSSGLAGGPAGYEQYF.

This clonotype has a count of ten or more. The chain recombines TRBV7-9 with TRBJ1-1; D remains unclear. V lost 5 bases, J lost 1 base, and 8 bases lay in between. Germline-derived CDR1 and CDR2 are SEHNR and FQNEAQ (reference sequence). The CDR3 has 13 residues. This CDR3 reads CASSPQENTEAFF. CDR3 coding DNA: TGTGCCAGCAGCCCCCAAGAGAACACTGAAGCTTTCTTT.

There are many counts of this clonotype. The rearrangement joins TRBV5-1 to TRBJ2-5; no definite D call. Per germline, CDR1 SGHRS and CDR2 YFSETQ. The CDR3 has 14 residues. The V and J ends lost 2 bases and 7 bases respectively, with 15 bases between them. This CDR3 reads CASSFTGLDVTQYF. In DNA, the CDR3 is TGCGCCAGCAGCTTTACCGGGCTAGACGTGACCCAGTACTTC.

The table lists this clonotype with many counts. The chain uses TRBV3-1 and TRBJ2-3; D call uncertain. The germline V gene has CDR1 LGHDT and CDR2 YNNKEL (reference sequence). The CDR3 length is 15 residues. Deletions cut 5 bases from V and 1 base from J, with 13 bases between. DNA for the CDR3: TGTGCCAGCAGCACCCGGCCCGCCGGCACAGATACGCAGTATTTT. Translation: CASSTRPAGTDTQYF.

This clonotype was counted ten times or more. The J gene is TRBJ2-1, the V gene TRBV5-1; possibly TRBD2 for D (6 bases). The germline V and J ends were trimmed by 0 bases and 3 bases, with 10 bases remaining between them. This CDR3 has 15 amino acids. In germline, CDR1 is SGHRS, CDR2 YFSETQ. The CDR3 sequence is CASSLVSGVYNEQFF. Here the CDR3 DNA reads TGCGCCAGCAGCTTGGTTAGCGGAGTCTACAATGAGCAGTTCTTC.

This clonotype showed up many times. The chain joins TRBV6-1 to TRBJ2-1; D tentatively reads TRBD1 or TRBD2 (5 bases each). Germline CDR1 is MNHNS and CDR2 is SASEGT. The V and J ends lost 7 bases and 9 bases respectively, with 16 bases between them. CDR3 length equals 13 residues. The CDR3 DNA reads TGTGCCAGCATGAGGGGTACAGTAAGTGAGCAGTTCTTC. Its translation is CASMRGTVSEQFF.

This clonotype was found many times. The chain is built from TRBV27 and TRBJ2-3, with 13 bases aligning to TRBD2. Germline loops: CDR1 MNHEY, CDR2 SMNVEV (reference sequence). The CDR3 is 19 residues long. V shed 3 bases, J shed 0 bases, and the junction held 9 bases outside the gene matches. CDR3 region: CASSFIGTSGITSTDTQYF. CDR3 DNA: TGTGCCAGCAGTTTTATTGGGACTAGCGGGATTACTAGCACAGATACGCAGTATTTT.

The rearrangement uses TRBV20-1 and TRBJ1-1; D remains unclear. Trimming stripped 2 bases from V and 2 bases from J, with 18 bases between. Germline V gene data show CDR1 as DFQATT and CDR2 as SNEGSKA (reference sequence). This CDR3 region has 16 residues. The CDR3 DNA follows: TGCAGTGCTAGACCCTACCGACGCTTAGAAAACACTGAAGCTTTCTTT. Its translation: CSARPYRRLENTEAFF.

This clonotype came up many times. The rearrangement joins TRBV3-1 to TRBJ1-5; maybe TRBD1 (6 bases). The CDR3 totals 15 residues. Germline V gives CDR1 LGHDT, CDR2 YNNKEL (reference sequence). V was cut by 4 bases and J by 6 bases, with 16 bases left in between. In DNA, the CDR3 is TGTGCCAGCAGCCGAGTCATGGGGGGCGGTCAGCCCCAGCATTTT. Translated, it gives CASSRVMGGGQPQHF. The entire variable domain, with the rest obtained from reference TRBV3-1 and TRBJ1-5, is as follows: DTAVSQTPKYLVTQMGNDKSIKCEQNLGHDTMYWYKQDSKKFLKIMFSYNNKELIINETVPNRFSPKSPDKAHLNLHINSLELGDSAVYFCASSRVMGGGQPQHFGDGTRLSIL.